This TCR beta chain comes out of a study of blood T cell repertoires in COVID-19. About the study: Researchers got acute and convalescent COVID-19 samples from the United States, Italy and Spain.

In the source study's methods: It was from reference gene primer amplification that nucleated cell counts were estimated. Clones were read by immunoSEQ multiplex PCR, and TCRdb kept only the in-frame ones, dropping some. That table is the source of V, J and clone size, and D and trimming were worked out from the DNA. The table has about 190,000 clones, roughly 89% seen once. Seattle participants joined during active infection and were tracked over time. This clone turned up a few times. Sample: peripheral blood. The clonotype comes from a woman aged 70-85 years with COVID-19, enrolled during active disease.

CDR3 sequence: CASSLLGRDRESNYGYTF. CDR3 nucleotide sequence: TGTGCCAGCAGCTTATTAGGAAGGGACAGGGAAAGTAACTATGGCTACACCTTC. V is TRBV11-2 and J is TRBJ1-2; 9 bases align to TRBD1. V dropped 2 bases and J dropped 1; count of bases not matched to a gene: 11. The germline gives CDR1 SGHAT, CDR2 FQNNGV. The CDR3 spans 18 residues.